These 27 T cell receptor beta chains were sequenced from one sample in a study of tumor and adjacent non-tumor tissue in lung cancer. Three rounds of nested PCR, following a modified ARM-PCR protocol, produced the TCRbeta library. TCRdb used MiXCR to reprocess the multiplex PCR reads, holding one entry per CDR3 protein. This repertoire shows some 80,000 distinct CDR3 sequences, more than 80% found once; its top ten account for less than 60%. This sample's RNA came from whole unsorted tissue. Distant lung tissue was collected more than 3 cm away from the tumor edge. The material sequenced was distant non-tumor lung tissue. The receptors come from a man between 60 and 75 years old with non-small cell lung cancer.

About this clonotype: The germline gene is not matched at one end of the junction; a read error may be the cause. The chain recombines TRBV7-9 with TRBJ2-3; D is possibly TRBD1 (5 bases). CDR3 length equals 15 residues. CDR1 and CDR2 from the germline V gene are SEHNR and FQNEAQ (reference sequence). For the CDR3, the DNA is TGTGCCAGGAGCTTAGGGGCGGCTAGCACAGATACGCAGTATTTT. It translates to CARSLGAASTDTQYF. Full variable domain (outside the CDR3, taken from reference TRBV7-9 and TRBJ2-3): DTGVSQNPRHKITKRGQNVTFRCDPISEHNRLYWYRQTLGQGPEFLTYFQNEAQLEKSRLLSDRFSAERPKGSFSTLEIQRTEQGDSAMYLCARSLGAASTDTQYFGPGTRLTVL.

As to this clonotype: The CDR3 does not close with the conserved phenylalanine or tryptophan, likely indicating a read error. The limits of the CDR3 on the DNA are not certain, so only TCRdb's listed CDR3 is given. The rearrangement links TRBV20-1 to TRBJ2-7; the listed D gene, TRBD2, was not tested against the DNA. The germline V gene encodes CDR1 DFQATT and CDR2 SNEGSKA (reference sequence). The CDR3 contains 14 residues when both ends are counted. The CDR3 here is CSASSPIGRYEQHL.

The chain joins TRBV20-1 to TRBJ1-1, with unresolved D. Trimming removed 8 bases at V and 7 bases at J, with 17 bases between. Germline lookup yields CDR1 DFQATT and CDR2 SNEGSKA (reference sequence). The CDR3 covers 12 residues. CDR3 protein: CSIRKSGCEAFF. The CDR3 DNA sequence: TGCAGTATTCGCAAATCCGGCTGTGAAGCTTTCTTT.

This sequence joins TRBV11-3 and TRBJ2-2; a possible D gene is TRBD1 (6 bases). Trimming shortened V by 6 bases and J by 6 bases, and 26 bases separated the two germline ends. CDR1 and CDR2 from the germline V gene are SGHNT and YENEEA. The CDR3 extends over 18 amino acids. The CDR3 protein is CASSSRGAGGYSAGELFF. CDR3 nucleotide sequence: TGTGCCAGCAGTTCCAGGGGAGCAGGAGGATACAGTGCCGGGGAGCTGTTTTTT.

This clonotype showed up just once. The germline gene is not matched at one end of the junction; a read error may be the cause. The J gene is TRBJ2-7, the V gene TRBV6-5; D may match TRBD1 or TRBD2 (6 bases each). Germline V gives CDR1 MNHEY, CDR2 SVGAGI. The length of the CDR3 is 15 residues. CDR3 sequence: CASGKGGVTRYEQCF. DNA of the CDR3: TGTGCTAGCGGCAAAGGGGGAGTCACTCGCTACGAGCAGTGCTTC.

In the case of this clonotype: A much larger clone lies a single base off, so this may be a read error. The chain carries TRBV20-1 and TRBJ1-3; TRBD1 matches 7 bases. The V gene's germline CDR1 is DFQATT and CDR2 SNEGSKA (reference sequence). The CDR3 length is 16 residues. The CDR3 loop reads CNAEGRDSRIGNTIYF. As DNA, the CDR3 is TGCAATGCTGAGGGGAGGGACAGCCGAATTGGAAACACCATATATTTT.

This clonotype appeared once. The junction departs from the called germline gene at one end, perhaps through a read error. The chain employs TRBV11-2 and TRBJ2-6, with TRBD1 identical over 7 bases. CDR3 length equals 19 residues. Germline-derived CDR1 and CDR2 are SGHAT and FQNNGV. The DNA of the CDR3 is TGTGCCGGCAGCTCAGTTCCAAAGGACAGGCCCTCTGGGGCCAATGTCCTGACTTTC. Translated, it gives CAGSSVPKDRPSGANVLTF.

This clonotype came up a few times. One base away lies a much larger clone, so this may be a sequencing read error. The limits of the CDR3 on the DNA are not certain, so only TCRdb's listed CDR3 is given. The rearrangement joins TRBV12-3 or TRBV12-4 to TRBJ2-2; the table's D call of TRBD1 was not tested on the DNA. Termini included, the CDR3 measures 16 amino acids. CDR3 region: CASSVWGTGNTGELVF.

A remark on this clonotype: A junction end diverges from the germline sequence, so it may reflect a read error. CDR3 DNA: TGCGTCAGCAGCCAGCAGAAGTCCACCGGGGAGACTCAGTACTTC. This gives the protein CVSSQQKSTGETQYF. The chain joins TRBV4-3 to TRBJ2-5; D is perhaps TRBD2 (5 bases). The CDR3 has 15 amino acids. The V gene's germline CDR1 is LGHNA and CDR2 YSLEER.

Points on this clonotype: One junction end disagrees with the germline gene, perhaps due to a read error. The chain combines TRBV20-1 with TRBJ1-6; tentative D call: TRBD1 (5 bases). There are 13 residues in the CDR3. Germline V lookup: CDR1 DFQATT, CDR2 SNEGSKA (reference sequence). In DNA, the CDR3 is TGCAGTGCCACCTTGATTGGGGCATCACTCCTCCACTTT. As protein: CSATLIGASLLHF.

This chain joins TRBV11-2 and TRBJ2-5; possible D gene TRBD1, 5 bases. This CDR3 has 13 amino acids. From germline, CDR1 is SGHAT and CDR2 FQNNGV. Trimming removed 4 bases from V and 11 bases from J, with 17 bases in between. CDR3 in amino acids: CASSYTGEEKQYF. CDR3 nucleotide sequence: TGTGCCAGCAGCTATACAGGTGAAGAGAAACAGTACTTC.

The chain couples TRBV5-4 to TRBJ1-1; D is possibly TRBD1 (5 bases). The CDR3 spans 15 residues. V lost 5 bases and J 5 bases, leaving 19 bases between the germline ends. Germline values: CDR1 SGHNT, CDR2 YYREEE (reference sequence). CDR3 residues: CASRTPGVAGTEAFF. CDR3 nucleotide sequence: TGTGCCAGCAGAACACCGGGGGTGGCGGGGACTGAAGCTTTCTTT.

The chain uses TRBV6-1 and TRBJ2-3; TRBD1 matches at 7 bases. Per germline, CDR1 MNHNS and CDR2 SASEGT. This CDR3 is 20 amino acids long. V trimming: 8 bases; J trimming: 1 base; junction bases outside the gene matches: 24. CDR3 coding DNA: TGTGCCAGCCTGACTAAGGGGGCAGTGGTGGGGACCTTGGGCACAGATACGCAGTATTTT. Translation: CASLTKGAVVGTLGTDTQYF.

Points on this clonotype: This CDR3 is missing its conserved last phenylalanine or tryptophan, likely due to a read error. The chain couples TRBV6-2 or TRBV6-3 to TRBJ2-1; D is unresolved. This CDR3 is 14 amino acids long. Germline V gene lookup returns CDR1 MNHEY and CDR2 SVGEGT. Deletions cut 7 bases from V and 6 bases from J, with 16 bases between. CDR3 residues: CASTDRAARNEQFL. In DNA, the CDR3 is TGTGCCAGCACCGACCGAGCAGCCCGCAATGAGCAGTTCCTC.

Concerning this clonotype: The CDR3 end shows no conserved phenylalanine or tryptophan, and so a read error is likely. This chain connects TRBV10-1 to TRBJ2-7; TRBD1 or TRBD2 may be the D gene (6 bases each). The V end was cut by 5 bases, the J end by 6 bases, with 23 bases between. Looked up from germline, CDR1 is WNHNN and CDR2 is SYGVQD (reference sequence). The CDR3 sequence is 16 residues long. CDR3 nucleotide sequence: TGCGCCAGCAGTAAGGGGGGTTACCCGGCTAAGTCCGAGCAGTACTTA. Translating it yields CASSKGGYPAKSEQYL.

Details on this clonotype: A read error may produce the germline difference seen at one junction end. The chain links TRBV11-2 to TRBJ1-4; 7 bases match TRBD1. Germline CDR1 and CDR2: SGHAT and FQNNGV. The CDR3 runs to 13 residues. The CDR3: CASNLDIGGGLIF. CDR3 in DNA: TGTGCCAGCAACTTAGATATAGGGGGCGGACTGATTTTT.

The chain employs TRBV4-1 and TRBJ2-1, with 7 bases aligning to TRBD2. This CDR3 region has 15 residues. V trimming: 7 bases; J trimming: 8 bases; junction bases outside the gene matches: 14. CDR1 and CDR2 (germline): MGHRA, YSYEKL. The CDR3 sequence: CASILVGGRAHEQFF. The CDR3 region has the DNA TGCGCCAGCATCCTGGTGGGTGGGAGGGCCCATGAGCAGTTCTTC.

This clonotype was counted many times. The rearrangement joins TRBV4-2 to TRBJ1-1; no definite D call. The CDR3 runs to 15 residues. Germline lookup yields CDR1 LGHNA and CDR2 YNFKEQ. V was shortened by 0 bases and J by 1 base, with 9 bases between the two germline ends. DNA of the CDR3: TGTGCCAGCAGCCAAGATCGAAGAGGGAACACTGAAGCTTTCTTT. It specifies CASSQDRRGNTEAFF.

In its sample, this clonotype was seen once. Being one base from a much bigger clone, this may be a read error. The rearrangement uses TRBV11-2 and TRBJ2-1; TRBD2 agrees at 8 bases. The CDR3 covers 17 residues. The V gene's germline CDR1 is SGHAT and CDR2 FQNNGV. The junction had 18 bases not matched to a gene; V was cut back by 6 bases and J by 8 bases. Here the CDR3 DNA reads TGTGCCAGCAGTTACTGGGGACTAGTCCTCCCGGGGGATGAGCAGTTCTTC. It translates to CASSYWGLVLPGDEQFF.

The chain carries TRBV2 and TRBJ2-5; D unclear. The CDR3 covers 14 residues. The ends were cut back, 8 bases at V and 1 base at J, with 14 bases in the middle. CDR1 SNHLY and CDR2 FYNNEI come from the germline V gene. The DNA of the CDR3 is TGTGCCAGCGAGGCCGCCTGGGGCCAAGAGACCCAGTACTTC. This sequence encodes CASEAAWGQETQYF.

Notes on this clonotype: The CDR3 ends on some other residue instead of the conserved phenylalanine or tryptophan, so this is likely a read error. The chain joins TRBV20-1 to TRBJ2-7; TRBD2 matches 9 bases. The V segment lost 3 bases and the J segment 0 bases; nucleotides outside the gene matches: 6. Germline V gene sequence: CDR1 DFQATT, CDR2 SNEGSKA (reference sequence). The CDR3 is made up of 15 amino acids. CDR3 DNA: TGCAGTGCTAGGGGGACTAGCCGGAGCTCCTACGAGCAGTACCTC. The encoded protein is CSARGTSRSSYEQYL.

On this clonotype: Relative to the germline gene, one junction end is altered; a read error may explain this. V usage is TRBV6-5 and J usage is TRBJ2-3, with a possible D match to TRBD2 (6 bases). The CDR3 covers 16 residues. Germline values: CDR1 MNHEY, CDR2 SVGAGI. DNA of the CDR3: TGTACCAGCAGTCCTGGACATGGAAGAGGGAGGGATACGCAGTATTTT. It specifies CTSSPGHGRGRDTQYF.

About this clonotype: The junction differs from germline at one of its ends, possibly a read error. The chain is built from TRBV11-2 and TRBJ2-1, with 9 bases matching TRBD1. The CDR3 totals 16 residues. Germline V lookup: CDR1 SGHAT, CDR2 FQNNGV. The CDR3 loop reads CVSSVGDRVDHNEQSF. The DNA of the CDR3 is TGTGTCAGCAGCGTCGGGGACAGGGTTGATCACAATGAGCAGTCCTTC.

This clonotype was picked up a small number of times. Given a much more abundant clone one base away, this may be a read error. This chain links TRBV6-2 or TRBV6-3 with TRBJ2-7; D gene ambiguous. This CDR3 has 12 amino acids. CDR1 is MNHEY and CDR2 is SVGEGT in the germline V gene. The ends were cut back, 2 bases at V and 1 base at J, with 3 bases in the middle. In DNA, the CDR3 is TGTGCCAGCAGTTACGATTCCTACGAGCAGTACTTC. Its translation is CASSYDSYEQYF.

This clonotype was recorded once. V is TRBV6-5 and J is TRBJ1-4; 9 bases are a match to TRBD1. The CDR3 extends over 20 amino acids. V was clipped by 0 bases and J by 4 bases; unmatched bases: 15. The germline gives CDR1 MNHEY, CDR2 SVGAGI. In DNA form, the CDR3 reads TGTGCCAGCAGTTACTCGATGGGCCTCGGGACAGGGCCTCTTAATGAAAAACTGTTTTTT. Protein sequence: CASSYSMGLGTGPLNEKLFF.

This clonotype was seen only a few times. The junction departs from germline at one end; a sequencing error may be responsible. The chain links TRBV28 to TRBJ1-5; D uncertain. CDR3 length: 16 residues. Germline V gene data show CDR1 as MDHEN and CDR2 as SYDVKM. In DNA form, the CDR3 reads TGTGCCAGCAGTTTATCGGAGGACCTTAGCAATCAGCCCCGGCATTTT. This sequence encodes CASSLSEDLSNQPRHF.

The chain carries TRBV20-1 and TRBJ1-1; D remains unclear. This CDR3 comprises 14 residues. Per germline, CDR1 DFQATT and CDR2 SNEGSKA (reference sequence). Trimming removed 4 bases at V and 0 bases at J, with 12 bases between. CDR3 protein: CSATIEVLNTEAFF. The DNA of the CDR3 is TGCAGTGCTACCATAGAGGTGTTGAACACTGAAGCTTTCTTT.